Listed below are T cell receptor beta chains from one sample, sequenced in a study of cytomegalovirus exposure and HLA in healthy donors. Assay used: immunoSEQ multiplex PCR; TCRdb lists only in-frame clones, some missing. The sample includes 95,000 to 150,000 clones, 74% of them seen just once. Sequenced sample: PBMCs. The receptors originated from a woman aged 50 to 60 in good health and CMV-seropositive. Both conserved end residues are trimmed from each CDR3.

j_gene: TRBJ2-7
v_gene: TRBV2
CDR3aa: ASSELDLAGEDEQY

j_gene: TRBJ1-1
v_gene: TRBV9
CDR3aa: ASSAQSREAF

j_gene: TRBJ1-5
v_gene: TRBV15
CDR3aa: ATSSGDRGNQPQH

j_gene: TRBJ1-1
v_gene: TRBV7-8
CDR3aa: ASSLRGGTEAF

j_gene: TRBJ2-7
v_gene: TRBV2
CDR3aa: ASSDRLAGSEQY

j_gene: TRBJ2-1
v_gene: TRBV5-4
CDR3aa: ASSRPGGGAYEQF

j_gene: TRBJ2-5
v_gene: TRBV6-1
CDR3aa: ASAPGQRIQETQY

j_gene: TRBJ2-7
v_gene: TRBV7-9
CDR3aa: ASSSMTSGGSEQY

j_gene: TRBJ2-2
v_gene: TRBV7-9
CDR3aa: ASSPLTSGSGELF

j_gene: TRBJ2-3
v_gene: TRBV7-2
CDR3aa: ASSFLGQTTDTQY

j_gene: TRBJ2-7
v_gene: TRBV2
CDR3aa: ASSEDRGRYEQY

j_gene: TRBJ1-1
v_gene: TRBV6-1
CDR3aa: ASRPQGGSLLAF

j_gene: TRBJ2-5
v_gene: TRBV9
CDR3aa: ASSVVGSGESQETQY

j_gene: TRBJ2-5
v_gene: TRBV21-1
CDR3aa: ASGRLAGIQETQY

j_gene: TRBJ2-7
v_gene: TRBV9
CDR3aa: ASSVGDEQY

j_gene: TRBJ1-3
v_gene: TRBV5-1
CDR3aa: ASSPGHSGNTIY

j_gene: TRBJ1-5
v_gene: TRBV28
CDR3aa: ASSLSLDTQPQH

j_gene: TRBJ1-1
v_gene: TRBV6-1
CDR3aa: ASNRGETVNTEAF

j_gene: TRBJ2-2
v_gene: TRBV5-6
CDR3aa: ASSPGTGRTGELF

j_gene: TRBJ2-2
v_gene: TRBV6-5
CDR3aa: ASSYSLRGTTGELF

j_gene: TRBJ2-5
v_gene: TRBV5-1
CDR3aa: ASMGGGETQY

j_gene: TRBJ2-3
v_gene: TRBV2
CDR3aa: ASSGGTTDTQY

j_gene: TRBJ2-5
v_gene: TRBV29-1
CDR3aa: SVRGQEGQETQY

j_gene: TRBJ1-2
v_gene: TRBV15
CDR3aa: ATSIRQGRYGYT

j_gene: TRBJ2-2
v_gene: TRBV4-2
CDR3aa: ASSQEWPVGRGAGELF

j_gene: TRBJ1-2
v_gene: TRBV2
CDR3aa: ASSALQGGSGYT

j_gene: -
v_gene: TRBV27
CDR3aa: ASSTPGTFVPYEQY

j_gene: TRBJ2-5
v_gene: TRBV18
CDR3aa: ASSLTSGASQETQY

j_gene: TRBJ2-6
v_gene: TRBV7-6
CDR3aa: ASSSQGAGANVLT

j_gene: TRBJ1-4
v_gene: TRBV27
CDR3aa: ASSSGTVGEKLF

j_gene: -
v_gene: TRBV7-2
CDR3aa: ASRPRTSPYEQY